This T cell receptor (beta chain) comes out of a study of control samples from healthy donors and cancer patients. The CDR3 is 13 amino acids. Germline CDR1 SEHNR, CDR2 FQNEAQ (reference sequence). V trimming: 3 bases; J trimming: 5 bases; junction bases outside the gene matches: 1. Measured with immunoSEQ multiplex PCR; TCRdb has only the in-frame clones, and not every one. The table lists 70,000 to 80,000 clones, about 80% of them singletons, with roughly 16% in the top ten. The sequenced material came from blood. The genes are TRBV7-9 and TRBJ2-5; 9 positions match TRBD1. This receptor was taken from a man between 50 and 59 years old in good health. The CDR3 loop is CASSFTGGETQYF. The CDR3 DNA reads TGTGCCAGCAGCTTTACAGGGGGCGAGACCCAGTACTTC.